A selection of T cell receptor beta chains follows, all from one sample in a study of blood T cell repertoires in COVID-19. Sequencing used immunoSEQ multiplex PCR; TCRdb keeps in-frame clones, though not all of them. Seen here are some 120,000 clones, around 82% observed once, and the top ten hold about 18%. The source material was peripheral blood. The receptors shown here come from a man aged 30 to 45 with COVID-19, enrolled during active disease. CDR3s include the opening cysteine and the closing phenylalanine or tryptophan. A D gene is named only where the DNA matches it firmly. For some rows the clone size is stated as once, few or many, or as a class when expanded; others skip it.

j_call | v_call | d_call | clone_size | cdr3_nt | cdr3_aa
TRBJ2-7 | TRBV4-1 | NA | NA | TGCGCCAGCAGCCAAGGGTTCAGGGGAGGGTACGAGCAGTACTTC | CASSQGFRGGYEQYF
TRBJ2-1 | TRBV7-7 | TRBD2 | NA | TGTGCTAGCAGCCTGACTAGCGGGGGGGGGAATGAGCAGTTCTTC | CASSLTSGGGNEQFF
TRBJ1-2 | TRBV7-9 | NA | NA | TGTGCCAGCAGCTTAAGCGAGACTAACTATGGCTACACCTTC | CASSLSETNYGYTF
TRBJ2-2 | TRBV7-9 | TRBD2 | NA | TGTGCCAGCAGCGGACGACTAGCGGGAGGGCGGCCGGCGGGGGAGCTGTTTTTT | CASSGRLAGGRPAGELFF
TRBJ2-2 | TRBV29-1 | NA | NA | TGCAGCGTCGCCGGGGCGAACACCGGGGAGCTGTTTTTT | CSVAGANTGELFF
TRBJ2-5 | TRBV11-3 | TRBD2 | many | TGTGCCAGCACCCTAAACGGGGGGCAAGAGACCCAGTACTTC | CASTLNGGQETQYF
TRBJ1-2 | TRBV6-5 | NA | NA | TGTGCCAGCAGCCGGGGTTTGCATGGCTACACCTTC | CASSRGLHGYTF
TRBJ2-5 | TRBV6-6 | TRBD1 | NA | TGTGCCAGCAGTCTACAGGGGGCTTGGGAGACCCAGTACTTC | CASSLQGAWETQYF
TRBJ2-5 | TRBV6-2/TRBV6-3 | TRBD1 | few | TGTGCCAGCAGTCTCGACAGGGGGCTAGGAGAGACCCAGTACTTC | CASSLDRGLGETQYF
TRBJ1-2 | TRBV6-8 | NA | NA | TGTGCCGCTACTAATCCCTATCTAGGCTACACCTTC | CAATNPYLGYTF
TRBJ2-2 | TRBV19 | NA | NA | TGTGCCAGTAGTATCGGGGTGAACACCGGGGAGCTGTTTTTT | CASSIGVNTGELFF
TRBJ2-3 | TRBV6-1 | NA | NA | TGTGCCAGCAGTGAATTCGGGAAAACAGATACGCAGTATTTT | CASSEFGKTDTQYF
TRBJ2-2 | TRBV6-5 | TRBD2 | NA | TGTGCCAGCGCCGGGACTAGCTTGGGCGGGGAGCTGTTTTTT | CASAGTSLGGELFF
TRBJ1-1 | TRBV11-3 | NA | NA | TGTGCCAGCAGCTTAGACGGGGTTGAAGCTTTCTTT | CASSLDGVEAFF
TRBJ2-3 | TRBV3-1/TRBV3-2 | NA | few | TGTGCCAGCAGCCAAGATAGACGGGCTAGCTTATCCGATACGCAGTATTTT | CASSQDRRASLSDTQYF
TRBJ2-2 | TRBV5-1 | TRBD1 | NA | TGCGCCAGCAGCGGGACAGGGTGGGCAAAAGAGCTGTTTTTT | CASSGTGWAKELFF
TRBJ2-7 | TRBV28 | NA | NA | TGTGCCAGCAGTTTATTGAGGGGGAGTTTTCCTAACGAGCAGTACTTC | CASSLLRGSFPNEQYF
TRBJ2-7 | TRBV28 | NA | once | TGTGCCAGCAGTCCACCCGGGGTAGTTACTTACGAGCAGTACTTC | CASSPPGVVTYEQYF
TRBJ2-7 | TRBV6-2/TRBV6-3 | NA | NA | TGTGCCAGCAGTTACCGGGACAACTCCTACGAGCAGTACTTC | CASSYRDNSYEQYF
TRBJ2-3 | TRBV5-5 | TRBD2 | once | TGTGCCAGCAGCTTGGGTGAGCGGGAAGGGGATACGCAGTATTTT | CASSLGEREGDTQYF
TRBJ2-1 | TRBV28 | TRBD2 | NA | TGTGCCAGCAGCACCAAGCGGGATTCCTACAATGAGCAGTTCTTC | CASSTKRDSYNEQFF
TRBJ2-5 | TRBV30 | TRBD1 | NA | TGTGCCTGGAGTACAGGGGCGCCCTTTAGGCAAGAGACCCAGTACTTC | CAWSTGAPFRQETQYF
TRBJ1-2 | TRBV5-4 | TRBD1 | NA | TGTGCCAGCAGCCAGGACAGGTACGGCTACACCTTC | CASSQDRYGYTF
TRBJ1-1 | TRBV27 | NA | NA | TGTGCCAGCAGTCTAGGACACCTGAACACTGAAGCTTTCTTT | CASSLGHLNTEAFF
TRBJ2-7 | TRBV11-2 | NA | NA | TGTGCCACCTCTGAGGGTTGGGCAAGGGGAGGTGGCGAGCAGTACTTC | CATSEGWARGGGEQYF
TRBJ1-1 | TRBV7-9 | TRBD1 | NA | TGTGCCAGCACCCATACGACAGGGGGCACTGAAGCTTTCTTT | CASTHTTGGTEAFF
TRBJ2-1 | TRBV18 | NA | NA | TGTGCCAGCTCACCAGACAGTAACAATGAGCAGTTCTTC | CASSPDSNNEQFF
TRBJ2-1 | TRBV7-9 | NA | NA | TGTGCCAGCAGCTTAGTGTTCGCGGGGCACAATGAGCAGTTCTTC | CASSLVFAGHNEQFF
TRBJ1-1 | TRBV28 | TRBD1 | few | TGTGCCAGCAGTTTCGGGACAGTTACTGAAGCTTTCTTT | CASSFGTVTEAFF